Listed here is a single T cell receptor (beta chain). The target antigen is unknown. Among the donors, all were Caucasian adults who lived in Nashville, Tennessee. This record belongs to a study of shared clonotypes between healthy human individuals. The study's findings and limits: A small donor pool kept down the genetic and exposure-history diversity that was represented. Blood alone was sampled, and tissue repertoires likely differ.

Assay: immunoSEQ multiplex PCR; the TCRdb copy retains only in-frame clones and omits some. The data contain about 110,000 clones, about 67% of them singletons. The receptor was isolated from a woman aged 25 to 39 in good health. Sequenced input: memory CD8+ T cells sorted from blood. Described subset: CD45RO+ cells pooled with CCR7-negative TemRA cells.

DNA for the CDR3: TGTGCCAGCAGTTCCCTTGAATTACGACAGGGGTATGGCTACACCTTC. This translates into CASSSLELRQGYGYTF. The V call is TRBV6-5, the J call TRBJ1-2, with 8 bases aligning to TRBD1. CDR1 and CDR2 (germline): MNHEY, SVGAGI. The CDR3 runs to 16 residues. V shed 4 bases and J 5 bases; nucleotides not matched to a gene: 12.